These 28 T cell receptor beta chains share one sample of origin, sequenced in a study of blood T cell repertoires in COVID-19. Using immunoSEQ multiplex PCR, the repertoire was profiled, and TCRdb retains in-frame clones only, with some absent. The table records about 78,000 clones, 86% of them present only once. The material sequenced was peripheral blood. The source of these receptors is a man over 45 with active or convalescent COVID-19.

The chain uses TRBV5-1 and TRBJ2-2; 13 bases fit TRBD2. Looked up from germline, CDR1 is SGHRS and CDR2 is YFSETQ. The length of the CDR3 is 17 residues. Trimming at V came to 4 bases and at J to 1 base, leaving 4 bases not matched to a gene. CDR3 sequence: CASSPGLAGMNTGELFF. The CDR3 nucleotides read TGCGCCAGCAGCCCGGGACTAGCGGGGATGAACACCGGGGAGCTGTTTTTT.

The chain joins TRBV12-3 or TRBV12-4 to TRBJ2-2; D perhaps matches TRBD1 (6 bases). This CDR3 contains 12 residues. V lost 6 bases and J lost 7, with 9 bases in between. The CDR3: CASRPGVGELFF. In DNA form, the CDR3 reads TGTGCCAGCAGACCAGGGGTCGGGGAGCTGTTTTTT.

DNA of the CDR3: TGTGCCAGCAGCCAGGGACAGAGAAACACTGAAGCTTTCTTT. Encoded protein: CASSQGQRNTEAFF. The chain employs TRBV7-9 and TRBJ1-1; 7 positions match TRBD1. V lost 5 bases, J lost 2 bases, and 5 bases stayed unmatched. The CDR3 is made up of 14 amino acids. Per the germline V gene, CDR1 is SEHNR and CDR2 is FQNEAQ (reference sequence). Full variable domain (missing parts from reference TRBV7-9 and TRBJ1-1): DTGVSQNPRHKITKRGQNVTFRCDPISEHNRLYWYRQTLGQGPEFLTYFQNEAQLEKSRLLSDRFSAERPKGSFSTLEIQRTEQGDSAMYLCASSQGQRNTEAFFGQGTRLTVV.

The chain is built from TRBV6-5 and TRBJ1-4; no firm D call. Per germline, CDR1 MNHEY and CDR2 SVGAGI. The CDR3 totals 15 residues. The germline V and J ends were trimmed by 6 bases and 8 bases, with 19 bases remaining between them. CDR3 coding DNA: TGTGCCAGCAGCTGGGGAGACGGGGTAGAGGAAAAACTGTTTTTT. It translates to CASSWGDGVEEKLFF.

The V call is TRBV11-2, the J call TRBJ2-1, with D hard to call. The V gene's germline CDR1 is SGHAT and CDR2 FQNNGV. The germline V and J ends were trimmed by 1 base and 9 bases, with 7 bases remaining between them. This CDR3 region has 12 residues. The CDR3, as DNA: TGTGCCAGCAGCTTAGTCCGAGGTGAGCAGTTCTTC. Translated, it gives CASSLVRGEQFF.

V gene TRBV15 combines with J gene TRBJ1-6; 12 bases map to TRBD1. This CDR3 contains 15 residues. Unmatched junction bases numbered 1, after V lost 1 base and J lost 9 bases. CDR1 LNHNV and CDR2 YYDKDF come from the germline V gene (reference sequence). CDR3 DNA: TGTGCCACCAGCAGAGGGGACAGGGGGCTTTCACCCCTCCACTTT. Protein product: CATSRGDRGLSPLHF.

V and J are TRBV5-1 and TRBJ2-3, with 7 nucleotides matching TRBD1. The CDR3 contains 14 residues. The germline gives CDR1 SGHRS, CDR2 YFSETQ. V was pared by 3 bases and J by 4 bases, with 5 bases of the junction left unmatched. The CDR3 protein is CASSSGGRADTQYF. The CDR3 bases are TGCGCCAGCAGCTCAGGGGGTCGGGCAGATACGCAGTATTTT.

The genes are TRBV7-6 and TRBJ2-5, with TRBD2 as a possible D gene (6 bases). V gave up 4 bases and J gave up 5 bases, with 20 bases separating them. Germline V lookup: CDR1 SGHVS, CDR2 FNYEAQ. The CDR3 is 16 amino acids. In DNA form, the CDR3 reads TGTGCCAGCAGCTCCGCCGCGGCGGGGATGTCGGAGACCCAGTACTTC. Translation gives CASSSAAAGMSETQYF.

This clone was seen once. V and J are TRBV5-1 and TRBJ1-5, with 7 bases fitting TRBD1. Trimming at V came to 4 bases and at J to 2 bases, leaving 3 bases not matched to a gene. Germline loops: CDR1 SGHRS, CDR2 YFSETQ. The CDR3 is made up of 14 amino acids. The CDR3 bases are TGCGCCAGCAGCATAGGGACAGGCAATCAGCCCCAGCATTTT. This encodes CASSIGTGNQPQHF. Drawing the rest from reference TRBV5-1 and TRBJ1-5, the complete variable domain is KAGVTQTPRYLIKTRGQQVTLSCSPISGHRSVSWYQQTPGQGLQFLFEYFSETQRNKGNFPGRFSGRQFSNSRSEMNVSTLELGDSALYLCASSIGTGNQPQHFGDGTRLSIL.

The gene calls are TRBV19 and TRBJ2-2; 12 nucleotides align to TRBD2. CDR3 length: 19 residues. Germline V lookup: CDR1 LNHDA, CDR2 SQIVND (reference sequence). The trim removed 7 bases at V and 3 bases at J, leaving 15 bases unmatched. The CDR3 DNA follows: TGTGCCAGTAAGGGCAGGGGTCTAGCGGGGGGGCGTGACACCGGGGAGCTGTTTTTT. Translation gives CASKGRGLAGGRDTGELFF.

The rearrangement uses TRBV6-2 or TRBV6-3 and TRBJ2-2; 10 nucleotides line up with TRBD2. In germline, CDR1 is MNHEY, CDR2 SVGEGT. This CDR3 is 15 amino acids long. V was clipped by 4 bases and J by 5 bases; unmatched bases: 4. Here the CDR3 DNA reads TGTGCCAGCAGTTCTCTAGCGGGGGCTACCGGGGAGCTGTTTTTT. It translates to CASSSLAGATGELFF.

In its sample, this clone was seen once. The chain links TRBV5-1 to TRBJ2-1; 8 bases fit TRBD2. The germline V gene encodes CDR1 SGHRS and CDR2 YFSETQ. V shed 0 bases, J shed 9 bases, and the junction held 8 bases outside the gene matches. The CDR3 spans 15 residues. For the CDR3, the DNA is TGCGCCAGCAGCTTGGATGCGGGGGGAAGGGGTGAGCAGTTCTTC. It translates to CASSLDAGGRGEQFF.

The gene calls are TRBV6-5 and TRBJ2-3; possibly TRBD1 for D (6 bases). The CDR3 spans 14 residues. V lost 6 bases, J lost 2 bases, and 12 bases lay in between. The germline gives CDR1 MNHEY, CDR2 SVGAGI. The CDR3 DNA reads TGTGCCAGCAGACTCGGACAGAACACAGATACGCAGTATTTT. Its protein is CASRLGQNTDTQYF.

This sequence joins TRBV7-9 and TRBJ2-2, with TRBD1 as a possible D gene (6 bases). Trimming removed 5 bases from V and 7 bases from J, with 11 bases in between. CDR1 and CDR2 from the germline V gene are SEHNR and FQNEAQ (reference sequence). The CDR3 contains 13 residues. CDR3 amino acids: CASSPQGGGELFF. The CDR3 DNA is TGTGCCAGCAGCCCACAGGGTGGCGGGGAGCTGTTTTTT.

In this sample, this clone turned up once. V gene TRBV4-1 combines with J gene TRBJ2-7, with 9 positions matching TRBD2. The ends lost 1 base at V and 4 bases at J; junction bases unmatched: 5. The CDR3 runs 15 residues. The germline V gene has CDR1 MGHRA and CDR2 YSYEKL. CDR3 region: CASSQGTSEIYEQYF. CDR3 bases: TGCGCCAGCAGCCAAGGGACTAGCGAGATTTACGAGCAGTACTTC.

The J gene is TRBJ1-1, the V gene TRBV9, with D possibly TRBD1 on 6 matching bases. The length of the CDR3 is 16 residues. V shed 3 bases and J shed 1 base, with 16 bases lying between them. Germline lookup yields CDR1 SGDLS and CDR2 YYNGEE. CDR3 in amino acids: CASSELGGAANTEAFF. The DNA for the CDR3 is TGTGCCAGCAGCGAGCTAGGGGGGGCCGCGAACACTGAAGCTTTCTTT.

The gene calls are TRBV10-2 and TRBJ2-3; 8 bases line up with TRBD2. Trimming removed 3 bases from V and 1 base from J; junction bases left unmatched: 6. This CDR3 is 16 amino acids long. Germline CDR1 reads WSHSY; CDR2 reads SAAADI. The CDR3 DNA reads TGCGCCAGCAGTGACCCCAGCGGGGGACGCACAGATACGCAGTATTTT. Protein sequence: CASSDPSGGRTDTQYF.

The gene calls are TRBV6-2 or TRBV6-3 and TRBJ2-5, with TRBD1 matching 8 bases. The CDR3 runs to 14 residues. Germline V gene lookup returns CDR1 MNHEY and CDR2 SVGEGT. With V trimmed by 6 bases and J by 5 bases, 8 bases remained unmatched. CDR3 sequence (DNA): TGTGCCAGCAGCCCCCAGGGGGCCGGGGAGACCCAGTACTTC. Translated, it gives CASSPQGAGETQYF.

The chain carries TRBV7-2 and TRBJ2-3, with TRBD2 identical over 10 bases. This CDR3 has 15 residues. Trimming removed 2 bases from V and 3 bases from J; junction bases left unmatched: 2. Germline CDR1 reads SGHTA; CDR2 reads FQGNSA. The CDR3 loop is CASSLSGGATDTQYF. The CDR3, as DNA: TGTGCCAGCAGCTTAAGCGGGGGGGCAACAGATACGCAGTATTTT.

This clone came up a few times. The genes are TRBV10-1 and TRBJ2-5; the D gene is possibly TRBD2 (6 bases). This CDR3 contains 17 residues. V lost 9 bases and J 4 bases, leaving 27 bases between the germline ends. Germline CDR1 and CDR2: WNHNN and SYGVQD (reference sequence). CDR3 bases: TGCGCCAGTTGGAGGGCCTACGCCGTTCATAGGATAGAGACCCAGTACTTC. It codes for CASWRAYAVHRIETQYF.

This clone was picked up one time. This chain links TRBV4-3 with TRBJ2-7; maybe TRBD2 (5 bases). The CDR3 loop spans 13 amino acids. V was pared by 3 bases and J by 8 bases, with 14 bases between. CDR1 is LGHNA and CDR2 is YSLEER in the germline V gene. The chain's CDR3 is CASSQDVEGKQYF. CDR3 coding DNA: TGCGCCAGCAGCCAGGACGTCGAGGGCAAGCAGTACTTC.

This chain links TRBV5-1 with TRBJ2-3, with 7 positions matching TRBD2. CDR1 is SGHRS, CDR2 YFSETQ, per germline. The CDR3 is 14 amino acids. With 4 bases clipped from V and 8 bases from J, the junction kept 10 bases outside the gene matches. The CDR3 DNA is TGCGCCAGCAGCCAGAGCGGGGCTCAGGGTACGCAGTATTTT. Residues: CASSQSGAQGTQYF.

V is TRBV4-2 and J is TRBJ1-4, with D perhaps matching TRBD1 (5 bases). The CDR3 covers 15 residues. Between the trimmed V and J ends, which lost 3 bases and 6 bases, there was a span of 14 bases. Germline V gene sequence: CDR1 LGHNA, CDR2 YNFKEQ. The CDR3 region has the DNA TGTGCCAGCAGCCAGGATCCCAGGGAAGATGAAAAACTGTTTTTT. Translated: CASSQDPREDEKLFF.

The chain is built from TRBV7-2 and TRBJ2-3; 11 nucleotides align to TRBD2. Trimming at V came to 4 bases and at J to 10 bases, leaving 4 bases not matched to a gene. CDR1 and CDR2 (germline): SGHTA, FQGNSA. CDR3 length: 13 amino acids. DNA of the CDR3: TGTGCCAGCAGCTCATCTAGCGGGGGGCCGCAGTATTTT. Protein product: CASSSSSGGPQYF.

The V gene is TRBV4-1, the J gene TRBJ2-3; D call uncertain. Per germline, CDR1 MGHRA and CDR2 YSYEKL. Trimming took off 3 bases at V and 0 bases at J, with 7 bases between the two ends. CDR3 length: 14 amino acids. The CDR3: CASSQQRSTDTQYF. The CDR3 coding sequence is TGCGCCAGCAGCCAGCAGAGGAGCACAGATACGCAGTATTTT.

This clone showed up just a few times. The chain has TRBV7-9 and TRBJ2-5; maybe TRBD1 (5 bases). Trimming removed 2 bases from V and 2 bases from J, with 12 bases in between. The CDR3 is 15 residues long. The germline V gene has CDR1 SEHNR and CDR2 FQNEAQ (reference sequence). The CDR3 coding sequence is TGTGCCAGCAGCTTACGGCAGGGTCGACAAGAGACCCAGTACTTC. Its translation: CASSLRQGRQETQYF.

The rearrangement links TRBV2 to TRBJ2-5; 11 nucleotides match TRBD2. Germline V gene lookup returns CDR1 SNHLY and CDR2 FYNNEI. With 4 bases clipped from V and 4 bases from J, the junction kept 8 bases outside the gene matches. This CDR3 has 16 amino acids. The CDR3 loop is CASSVASGGRGETQYF. The DNA of the CDR3 is TGTGCCAGCAGTGTAGCTAGCGGGGGGAGGGGAGAGACCCAGTACTTC.

V and J are TRBV7-2 and TRBJ2-4; 9 bases match TRBD2. With 1 base clipped from V and 5 bases from J, the junction kept 6 bases outside the gene matches. The CDR3 consists of 16 residues. Germline V CDR1 and CDR2: SGHTA, FQGNSA. CDR3 bases: TGTGCCAGCAGCTTAGATAGAGCGGGGGGCCAAAACATTCAGTACTTC. Translated: CASSLDRAGGQNIQYF.